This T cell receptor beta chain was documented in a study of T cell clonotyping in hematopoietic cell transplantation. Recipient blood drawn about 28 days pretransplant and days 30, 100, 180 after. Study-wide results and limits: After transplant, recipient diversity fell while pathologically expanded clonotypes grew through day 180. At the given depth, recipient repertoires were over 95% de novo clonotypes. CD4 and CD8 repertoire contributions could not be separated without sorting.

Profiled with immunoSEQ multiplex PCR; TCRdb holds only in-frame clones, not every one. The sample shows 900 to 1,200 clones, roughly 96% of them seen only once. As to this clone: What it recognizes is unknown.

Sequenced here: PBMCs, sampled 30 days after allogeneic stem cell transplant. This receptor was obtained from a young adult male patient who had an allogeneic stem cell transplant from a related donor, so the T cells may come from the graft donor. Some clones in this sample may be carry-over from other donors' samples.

In DNA form, the CDR3 reads TGTGCCAGCAGACCCGGGACAGGGAGGAACTATGGCTACACCTTC. Residues: CASRPGTGRNYGYTF. The V and J genes are TRBV7-9 and TRBJ1-2; 9 positions agree with TRBD1. With V trimmed by 6 bases and J by 2 bases, 7 bases remained unmatched. The CDR3 covers 15 residues. Germline assignment: CDR1 SEHNR and CDR2 FQNEAQ (reference sequence). Full variable domain (missing parts from reference TRBV7-9 and TRBJ1-2): DTGVSQNPRHKITKRGQNVTFRCDPISEHNRLYWYRQTLGQGPEFLTYFQNEAQLEKSRLLSDRFSAERPKGSFSTLEIQRTEQGDSAMYLCASRPGTGRNYGYTFGSGTRLTVV.